This T cell receptor beta chain comes out of a study of Graves' ophthalmopathy and Graves' hyperthyroidism. V shed 5 bases and J shed 0 bases, with 11 bases lying between them. CDR3 size: 15 residues. Germline values: CDR1 MDHEN, CDR2 SYDVKM. This clonotype appeared many times. CDR3 regions of TCR beta were amplified from RNA transcripts. A first-round RT-PCR used HTBI primers, followed by a second-round multiplex PCR. Each CDR3 protein gets one entry after TCRdb re-called the multiplex PCR reads with MiXCR. The table lists about 220,000 distinct CDR3 sequences, 20% to 25% of them singletons. The receptor comes from a woman aged 50 to 60 with Graves' ophthalmopathy. This sequence joins TRBV28 and TRBJ1-3; no definite D call. Sequenced input: peripheral blood. The CDR3 DNA sequence: TGTGCCAGCAGTCAGACGTCTTTCTCTGGAAACACCATATATTTT. Encoded protein: CASSQTSFSGNTIYF.